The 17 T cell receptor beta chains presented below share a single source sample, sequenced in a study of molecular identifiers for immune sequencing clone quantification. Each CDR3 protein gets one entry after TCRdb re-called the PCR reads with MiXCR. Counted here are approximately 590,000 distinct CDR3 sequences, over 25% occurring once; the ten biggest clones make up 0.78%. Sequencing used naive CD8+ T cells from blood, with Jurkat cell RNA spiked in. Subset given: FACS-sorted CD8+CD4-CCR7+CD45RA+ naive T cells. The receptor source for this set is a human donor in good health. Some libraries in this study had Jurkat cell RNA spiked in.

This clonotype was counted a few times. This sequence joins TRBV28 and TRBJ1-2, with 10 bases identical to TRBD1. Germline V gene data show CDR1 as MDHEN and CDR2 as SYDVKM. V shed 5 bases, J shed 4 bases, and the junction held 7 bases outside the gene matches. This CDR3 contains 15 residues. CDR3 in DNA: TGTGCCAGCAGTCAGACAGGGGGCGACGGCTATGGCTACACCTTC. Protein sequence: CASSQTGGDGYGYTF.

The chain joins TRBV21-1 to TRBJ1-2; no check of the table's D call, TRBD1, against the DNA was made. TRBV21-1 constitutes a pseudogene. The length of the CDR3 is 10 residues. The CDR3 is CASSNRDGFF. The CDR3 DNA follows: TGTGCCAGCAGCAATCGGGACGGATTCTTC.

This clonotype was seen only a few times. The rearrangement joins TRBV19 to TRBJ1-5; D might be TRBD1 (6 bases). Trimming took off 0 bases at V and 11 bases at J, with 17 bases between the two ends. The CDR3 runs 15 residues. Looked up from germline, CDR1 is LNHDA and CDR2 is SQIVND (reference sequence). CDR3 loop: CASSIDSGAFEAQHF. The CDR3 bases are TGTGCCAGTAGTATAGATTCAGGGGCCTTTGAAGCCCAGCATTTT.

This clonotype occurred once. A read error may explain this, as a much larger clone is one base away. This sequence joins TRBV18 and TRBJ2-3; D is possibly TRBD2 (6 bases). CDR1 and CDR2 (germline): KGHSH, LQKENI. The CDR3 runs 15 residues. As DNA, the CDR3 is TGTGCCAGCTCACCAAGGACTACACACACAGATGCGCAGTATTTT. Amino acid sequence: CASSPRTTHTDAQYF.

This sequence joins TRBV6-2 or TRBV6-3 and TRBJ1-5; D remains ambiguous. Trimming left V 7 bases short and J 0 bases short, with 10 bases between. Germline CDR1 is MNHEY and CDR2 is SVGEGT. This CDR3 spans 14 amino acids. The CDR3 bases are TGTGCCAGCAATCTATGGGGTAGCAATCAGCCCCAGCATTTT. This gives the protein CASNLWGSNQPQHF.

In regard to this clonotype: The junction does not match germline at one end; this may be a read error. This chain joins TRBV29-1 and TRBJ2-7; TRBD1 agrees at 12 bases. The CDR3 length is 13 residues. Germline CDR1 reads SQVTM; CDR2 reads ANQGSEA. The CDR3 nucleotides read TGCAGCGCGTACGGGACAGGGGGCTACGCGCAGTACTTC. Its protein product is CSAYGTGGYAQYF.

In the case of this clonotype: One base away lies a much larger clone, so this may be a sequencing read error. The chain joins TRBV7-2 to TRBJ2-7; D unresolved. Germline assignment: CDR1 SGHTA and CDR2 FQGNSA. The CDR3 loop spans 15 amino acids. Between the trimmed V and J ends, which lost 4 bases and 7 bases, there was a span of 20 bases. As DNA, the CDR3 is TGTGCCAGCAGCTCCCCCCGGGCCAGGCCCCTGGAGCAGTACTTC. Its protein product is CASSSPRARPLEQYF.

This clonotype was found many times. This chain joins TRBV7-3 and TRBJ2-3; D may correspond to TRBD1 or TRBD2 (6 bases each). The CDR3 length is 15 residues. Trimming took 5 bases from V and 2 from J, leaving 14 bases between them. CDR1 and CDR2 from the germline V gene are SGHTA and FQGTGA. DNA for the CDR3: TGTGCCAGCAGCACCACGGGGGCATCCACAGATACGCAGTATTTT. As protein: CASSTTGASTDTQYF. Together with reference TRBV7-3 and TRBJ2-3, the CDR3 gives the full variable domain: GAGVSQTPSNKVTEKGKYVELRCDPISGHTALYWYRQSLGQGPEFLIYFQGTGAADDSGLPNDRFFAVRPEGSVSTLKIQRTERGDSAVYLCASSTTGASTDTQYFGPGTRLTVL.

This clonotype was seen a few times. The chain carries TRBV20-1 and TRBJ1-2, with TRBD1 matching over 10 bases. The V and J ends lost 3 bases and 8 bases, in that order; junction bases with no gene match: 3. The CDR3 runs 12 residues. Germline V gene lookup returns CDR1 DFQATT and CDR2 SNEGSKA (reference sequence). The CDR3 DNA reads TGCAGTGCTAGCGACAGGGGGCAAGGCTACACCTTC. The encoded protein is CSASDRGQGYTF.

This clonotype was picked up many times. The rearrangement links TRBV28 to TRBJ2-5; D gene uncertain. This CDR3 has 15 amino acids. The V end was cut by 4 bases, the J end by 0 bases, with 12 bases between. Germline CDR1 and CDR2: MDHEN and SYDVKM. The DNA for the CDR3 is TGTGCCAGCAGTTCACAGAGGACGGACCAAGAGACCCAGTACTTC. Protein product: CASSSQRTDQETQYF.

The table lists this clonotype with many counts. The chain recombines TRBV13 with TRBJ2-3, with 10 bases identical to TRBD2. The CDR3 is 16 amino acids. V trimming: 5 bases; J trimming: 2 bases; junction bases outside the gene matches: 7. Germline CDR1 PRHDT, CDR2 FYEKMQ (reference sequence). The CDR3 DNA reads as TGTGCCAGCAGCCCCAGGACTAGCGGCTTCACAGATACGCAGTATTTT. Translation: CASSPRTSGFTDTQYF.

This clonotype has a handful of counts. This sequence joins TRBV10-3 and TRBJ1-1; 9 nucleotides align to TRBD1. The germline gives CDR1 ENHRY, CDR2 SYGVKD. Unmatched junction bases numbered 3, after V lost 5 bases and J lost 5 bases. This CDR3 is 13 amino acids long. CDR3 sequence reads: CAISPDRGTEAFF. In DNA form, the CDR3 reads TGTGCCATCAGTCCAGACAGGGGGACTGAAGCTTTCTTT.

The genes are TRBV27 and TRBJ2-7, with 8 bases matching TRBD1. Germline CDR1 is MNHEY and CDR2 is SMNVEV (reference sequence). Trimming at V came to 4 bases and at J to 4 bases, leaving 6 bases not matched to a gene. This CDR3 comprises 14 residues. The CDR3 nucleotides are TGTGCCAGCAGTTCCGGACAGGGTCGGTACGAGCAGTACTTC. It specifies CASSSGQGRYEQYF.

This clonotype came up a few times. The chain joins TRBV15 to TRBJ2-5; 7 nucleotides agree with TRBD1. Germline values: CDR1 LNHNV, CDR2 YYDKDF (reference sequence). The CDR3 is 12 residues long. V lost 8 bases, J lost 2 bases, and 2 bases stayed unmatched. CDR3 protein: CATRTGQETQYF. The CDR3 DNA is TGTGCCACCCGGACAGGACAAGAGACCCAGTACTTC.

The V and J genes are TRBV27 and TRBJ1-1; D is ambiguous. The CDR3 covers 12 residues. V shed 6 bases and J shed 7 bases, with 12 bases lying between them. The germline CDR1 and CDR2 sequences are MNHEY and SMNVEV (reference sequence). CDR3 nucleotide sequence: TGTGCCAGCAGCGTCCGGAGTGGTGAAGCTTTCTTT. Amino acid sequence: CASSVRSGEAFF.

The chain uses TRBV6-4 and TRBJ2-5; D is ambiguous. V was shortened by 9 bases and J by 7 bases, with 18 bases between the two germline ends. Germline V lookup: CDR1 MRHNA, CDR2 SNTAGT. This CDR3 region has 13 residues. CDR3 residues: CASRRSHWGTQYF. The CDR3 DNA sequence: TGTGCCAGTAGACGGTCCCACTGGGGGACCCAGTACTTC.

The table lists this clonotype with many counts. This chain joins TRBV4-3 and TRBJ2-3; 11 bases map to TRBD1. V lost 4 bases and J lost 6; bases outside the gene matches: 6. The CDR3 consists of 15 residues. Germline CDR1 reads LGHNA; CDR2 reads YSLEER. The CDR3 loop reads CASSPGQGAWDTQYF. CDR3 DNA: TGCGCCAGCAGCCCCGGACAGGGGGCGTGGGATACGCAGTATTTT.